A single sample is the source of the 8 T cell receptor beta chains below, sequenced in a study of cytomegalovirus exposure and HLA in healthy donors. It was with 60 Vbeta and 13 Jbeta primers that the PCR ran. Here immunoSEQ multiplex PCR was the method, and the copy in TCRdb shows in-frame clones only, minus some. The data hold more than 110,000 clones, with roughly 76% observed a single time. The specimen was PBMCs. These receptors all come from a human donor in good health.

The chain employs TRBV5-1 and TRBJ1-5; no clear D gene. Between the trimmed V and J ends, which lost 4 bases and 5 bases, there was a span of 10 bases. This CDR3 region has 13 residues. Looked up from germline, CDR1 is SGHRS and CDR2 is YFSETQ. The CDR3 bases are TGCGCCAGCAGCCCGGGAGCCGATCAGCCCCAGCATTTT. This gives the protein CASSPGADQPQHF.

The J gene is TRBJ1-1, the V gene TRBV5-1; D is ambiguous. The CDR3 totals 15 residues. Germline loops: CDR1 SGHRS, CDR2 YFSETQ. Trimming took 5 bases from V and 2 from J, leaving 16 bases between them. The CDR3: CASREKAAGNTEAFF. The CDR3 DNA reads as TGCGCCAGCAGAGAGAAGGCGGCGGGCAACACTGAAGCTTTCTTT. Using reference TRBV5-1 and TRBJ1-1 for the parts outside the CDR3, the full variable domain is KAGVTQTPRYLIKTRGQQVTLSCSPISGHRSVSWYQQTPGQGLQFLFEYFSETQRNKGNFPGRFSGRQFSNSRSEMNVSTLELGDSALYLCASREKAAGNTEAFFGQGTRLTVV.

The table lists this clone with a few counts. V usage is TRBV2 and J usage is TRBJ1-2, with D possibly matching TRBD1 (5 bases). This CDR3 is built from 15 residues. Trimming left V 8 bases short and J 8 bases short, with 24 bases between. CDR1 is SNHLY, CDR2 FYNNEI, per germline. The CDR3 nucleotides are TGTGCCAGCGCTCGGGAGACGACAGTCCCCGGGGGCTACACCTTC. It encodes CASARETTVPGGYTF. Based on the CDR3 plus reference TRBV2 and TRBJ1-2, the full variable domain is EPEVTQTPSHQVTQMGQEVILRCVPISNHLYFYWYRQILGQKVEFLVSFYNNEISEKSEIFDDQFSVERPDGSNFTLKIRSTKLEDSAMYFCASARETTVPGGYTFGSGTRLTVV.

J is TRBJ2-5 and V is TRBV28; 9 nucleotides line up with TRBD1. J was trimmed by 3 bases and V by 6 bases; bases with no gene match: 8. This CDR3 spans 15 amino acids. CDR1 and CDR2 from the germline V gene are MDHEN and SYDVKM. CDR3 in amino acids: CASSLSGQGKETQYF. In DNA, the CDR3 is TGTGCCAGCAGCCTATCGGGACAGGGAAAAGAGACCCAGTACTTC.

The chain couples TRBV30 to TRBJ2-1, with 9 bases aligning to TRBD2. Germline CDR1 and CDR2: GTSNPN and SVGIG (reference sequence). The CDR3 spans 14 residues. V lost 2 bases, J lost 7 bases, and 6 bases stayed unmatched. The CDR3 sequence: CAWSTKREVNEQFF. Here the CDR3 DNA reads TGTGCCTGGAGTACAAAGCGGGAGGTAAATGAGCAGTTCTTC.

The chain carries TRBV6-6 and TRBJ2-2; D is perhaps TRBD2 (6 bases). Germline-derived CDR1 and CDR2 are MNHNY and SVGAGI (reference sequence). Deletions cut 6 bases from V and 8 bases from J, with 13 bases between. CDR3 length: 13 residues. For the CDR3, the DNA is TGTGCCAGCAGCCTAACGGGAGCGGGGGAGCTGTTTTTT. This sequence encodes CASSLTGAGELFF.

The chain links TRBV4-1 to TRBJ2-5; 14 nucleotides line up with TRBD2. The J call may be wrong; the DNA end is better matched by TRBJ2-7. Germline CDR1 reads MGHRA; CDR2 reads YSYEKL. This CDR3 spans 16 amino acids. The CDR3 sequence is CASSQYGTSGSDEQYF. The CDR3 region has the DNA TGCGCCAGCAGCCAATACGGGACTAGCGGGAGTGACGAGCAGTACTTC.

The chain employs TRBV11-2 and TRBJ2-5, with TRBD1 identical over 7 bases. The germline CDR1 and CDR2 sequences are SGHAT and FQNNGV. The CDR3 loop spans 17 amino acids. V trimming: 3 bases; J trimming: 2 bases; junction bases outside the gene matches: 12. CDR3 sequence (DNA): TGTGCCAGCAGCTTCCTAATTTCGGGACAGCTACAAGAGACCCAGTACTTC. Translating it yields CASSFLISGQLQETQYF.